Each of the 32 T cell receptor beta chains below was sequenced from the same sample in a study of technical replicates of blood from several donors. The repertoire was sequenced with immunoSEQ multiplex PCR; TCRdb's copy has only in-frame clones and lacks some. The sample carries some 49,000 clones, roughly 90% recorded once. Sequencing was done on a sample of PBMCs. Every receptor here comes from a human donor in good health. Some clones in this sample may be carry-over from other donors' samples.

The chain is built from TRBV19 and TRBJ1-6; 9 bases are shared with TRBD1. Losses at the gene ends were 5 bases for V and 8 bases for J; bases not matched to a gene: 4. The CDR3 is 14 amino acids. The germline gives CDR1 LNHDA, CDR2 SQIVND (reference sequence). The CDR3 region is CASSSWTGDSPLHF. The CDR3 bases are TGTGCCAGTAGTTCCTGGACAGGGGATTCACCCCTCCACTTT.

The gene calls are TRBV4-1 and TRBJ2-3; D might be TRBD1 (5 bases). The germline CDR1 and CDR2 sequences are MGHRA and YSYEKL. The V and J ends lost 0 bases and 1 base respectively, with 5 bases between them. This CDR3 contains 14 residues. CDR3 protein: CASSQDRGTDTQYF. Written as DNA, the CDR3 is TGCGCCAGCAGCCAAGACAGGGGCACAGATACGCAGTATTTT.

CDR3 nucleotides: TGCGCCAGCAGCCAAGCTGCCACAGGGGGCTGGGGTGGCTACACCTTC. Protein sequence: CASSQAATGGWGGYTF. The rearrangement links TRBV4-1 to TRBJ1-2, with TRBD1 matching 9 bases. V was pared by 1 base and J by 7 bases, with 10 bases of the junction left unmatched. The CDR3 contains 16 residues. CDR1 MGHRA and CDR2 YSYEKL come from the germline V gene.

The V and J genes are TRBV2 and TRBJ2-7; 9 bases map to TRBD1. V lost 1 base and J lost 3; bases outside the gene matches: 4. Per the germline V gene, CDR1 is SNHLY and CDR2 is FYNNEI. This CDR3 is built from 15 residues. The CDR3, as DNA: TGTGCCAGCAGTGAAGTGGGACAGGGAGGCTACGAGCAGTACTTC. It yields the protein CASSEVGQGGYEQYF.

The DNA of the CDR3 is TGCGCCAGCAGCCAAGAGGACAGAGGCTATGGCTACACCTTC. Amino acid sequence: CASSQEDRGYGYTF. The rearrangement joins TRBV4-3 to TRBJ1-2; a weak D match, TRBD1 (6 bases). This CDR3 is 14 amino acids long. The germline V gene encodes CDR1 LGHNA and CDR2 YSLEER. Trimming took 0 bases from V and 4 from J, leaving 9 bases between them.

This rearrangement joins TRBV28 to TRBJ2-7; TRBD2 aligns across 10 bases. CDR1 and CDR2 from the germline V gene are MDHEN and SYDVKM. J lost 7 bases, V lost 6 bases, and 18 bases had no gene match. The CDR3 runs to 17 residues. The CDR3 region is CASSLGLGSSGRDEQYF. CDR3 in DNA: TGTGCCAGCAGCTTGGGGCTTGGGTCTAGCGGGAGAGATGAGCAGTACTTC.

The rearrangement links TRBV19 to TRBJ1-5, with unresolved D. The CDR3 runs 14 residues. Germline V gene lookup returns CDR1 LNHDA and CDR2 SQIVND (reference sequence). V lost 5 bases and J lost 5, with 13 bases in between. Here the CDR3 reads CASSGGYTHQPQHF. The CDR3 DNA follows: TGTGCCAGTAGTGGAGGATACACACATCAGCCCCAGCATTTT.

This sequence joins TRBV7-2 and TRBJ2-3; D gene ambiguous. Germline V gene data show CDR1 as SGHTA and CDR2 as FQGNSA. Trimming cost V 3 bases and J 2 bases, with 9 bases left between them. CDR3 size: 14 residues. The CDR3, as DNA: TGTGCCAGCAGCTTGAGGCGAACCACAGATACGCAGTATTTT. It yields the protein CASSLRRTTDTQYF. Supplemented by reference TRBV7-2 and TRBJ2-3, the full variable domain reads GAGVSQSPSNKVTEKGKDVELRCDPISGHTALYWYRQSLGQGLEFLIYFQGNSAPDKSGLPSDRFSAERTGGSVSTLTIQRTQQEDSAVYLCASSLRRTTDTQYFGPGTRLTVL.

This clone was observed a handful of times. V gene TRBV7-2 combines with J gene TRBJ2-5; 15 nucleotides line up with TRBD2. The CDR3 sequence is 19 residues long. The germline CDR1 and CDR2 sequences are SGHTA and FQGNSA. J lost 5 bases, V lost 1 base, and 11 bases had no gene match. The CDR3 bases are TGTGCCAGCAGCTTAGGAGGACTAGCGGGAGGGCCGGTTGGGGAGACCCAGTACTTC. It is translated as CASSLGGLAGGPVGETQYF.

The chain recombines TRBV7-2 with TRBJ2-5; 10 bases are a match to TRBD1. Germline V CDR1 and CDR2: SGHTA, FQGNSA. V dropped 5 bases and J dropped 5; count of bases not matched to a gene: 8. This CDR3 has 15 residues. The DNA of the CDR3 is TGTGCCAGCAGCCTCTCGACAGGGGGCCTGGAGACCCAGTACTTC. It specifies CASSLSTGGLETQYF.

This rearrangement joins TRBV7-2 to TRBJ2-2; TRBD1 is a possible D gene (6 bases). Per germline, CDR1 SGHTA and CDR2 FQGNSA. Trimming shortened V by 3 bases and J by 8 bases, and 10 bases separated the two germline ends. This CDR3 is 13 amino acids long. The CDR3: CASSLGAAGELFF. CDR3 bases: TGTGCCAGCAGCTTGGGGGCAGCTGGGGAGCTGTTTTTT.

The rearrangement links TRBV19 to TRBJ1-2, with D hard to call. CDR3 size: 12 residues. V was cut by 6 bases and J by 2 bases, with 7 bases left in between. Germline V gives CDR1 LNHDA, CDR2 SQIVND (reference sequence). The CDR3 nucleotides read TGTGCCAGTAGCGCGGTGAACTATGGCTACACCTTC. It yields the protein CASSAVNYGYTF. Together with reference TRBV19 and TRBJ1-2, the CDR3 gives the full variable domain: DGGITQSPKYLFRKEGQNVTLSCEQNLNHDAMYWYRQDPGQGLRLIYYSQIVNDFQKGDIAEGYSVSREKKESFPLTVTSAQKNPTAFYLCASSAVNYGYTFGSGTRLTVV.

V gene TRBV7-6 combines with J gene TRBJ2-2; possibly TRBD2 for D (5 bases). CDR1 and CDR2 (germline): SGHVS, FNYEAQ. V lost 5 bases, J lost 7 bases, and 17 bases lay in between. The CDR3 is made up of 15 amino acids. The CDR3 region has the DNA TGTGCCAGCAGCAGGATAGGCGGAGGTGGCGGGGAGCTGTTTTTT. It codes for CASSRIGGGGGELFF.

This clone has just a few counts. This chain joins TRBV29-1 and TRBJ1-5; 8 positions agree with TRBD1. Trimming cost V 4 bases and J 6 bases; bases outside gene matches: 8. CDR1 SQVTM and CDR2 ANQGSEA come from the germline V gene. The CDR3 is made up of 14 amino acids. The DNA for the CDR3 is TGCAGCGTTGGGTCAACAGGGGGGAGTCAGCCCCAGCATTTT. As protein: CSVGSTGGSQPQHF.

The chain links TRBV10-2 to TRBJ2-2; 7 positions agree with TRBD2. Germline trimming cut 4 bases from V and 0 bases from J; bases unmatched to any gene: 2. The CDR3 sequence is 15 residues long. Germline V gene lookup returns CDR1 WSHSY and CDR2 SAAADI. The CDR3: CASSVSGANTGELFF. Written as DNA, the CDR3 is TGCGCCAGCAGTGTGAGCGGGGCGAACACCGGGGAGCTGTTTTTT.

This chain links TRBV19 with TRBJ1-5; TRBD1 aligns across 10 bases. The V gene end was trimmed by 1 base and the J gene end by 6 bases; junction bases not matched to a gene: 6. Germline V gene lookup returns CDR1 LNHDA and CDR2 SQIVND (reference sequence). This CDR3 region has 16 residues. The CDR3 region is CASSIVGQGVGQPQHF. CDR3 in DNA: TGTGCCAGTAGTATAGTAGGACAGGGGGTTGGTCAGCCCCAGCATTTT.

The V and J genes are TRBV19 and TRBJ1-2; 10 bases match TRBD1. Germline CDR1 reads LNHDA; CDR2 reads SQIVND (reference sequence). The CDR3 totals 12 residues. V shed 5 bases and J 12 bases; nucleotides not matched to a gene: 6. CDR3 sequence reads: CASSSSGQGHTF. CDR3 nucleotide sequence: TGTGCCAGTAGTTCTTCGGGACAGGGGCACACCTTC.

The J gene is TRBJ1-1, the V gene TRBV30; 9 positions match TRBD1. The CDR3 has 16 amino acids. CDR1 is GTSNPN and CDR2 is SVGIG in the germline V gene (reference sequence). CDR3 coding DNA: TGTGCAATACGAAAAAACAGGGGGCTCATGAACACTGAAGCTTTCTTT. Residues: CAIRKNRGLMNTEAFF.

The chain links TRBV6-5 to TRBJ1-1; 11 positions match TRBD1. The trim removed 10 bases at V and 2 bases at J, leaving 9 bases unmatched. This CDR3 is 15 amino acids long. Looked up from germline, CDR1 is MNHEY and CDR2 is SVGAGI. The CDR3 is CATRTGGAGNTEAFF. The CDR3 nucleotides read TGTGCCACCCGGACAGGGGGCGCCGGAAACACTGAAGCTTTCTTT.

The chain couples TRBV4-1 to TRBJ2-1; D possibly corresponds to TRBD1 (7 bases). CDR3 size: 15 residues. The V and J ends lost 2 bases and 4 bases respectively, with 12 bases between them. CDR1 and CDR2 from the germline V gene are MGHRA and YSYEKL. The CDR3 spells CASSQTGEAYNEQFF. CDR3 coding DNA: TGCGCCAGCAGCCAAACAGGGGAGGCATACAATGAGCAGTTCTTC.

The V gene is TRBV7-9, the J gene TRBJ2-1, with 8 bases matching TRBD2. Germline trimming cut 4 bases from V and 0 bases from J; bases unmatched to any gene: 8. This CDR3 contains 17 residues. Germline lookup yields CDR1 SEHNR and CDR2 FQNEAQ (reference sequence). The CDR3 reads CASSSPPGGGSYNEQFF. The CDR3 DNA follows: TGTGCCAGCAGCTCACCCCCGGGGGGGGGCTCCTACAATGAGCAGTTCTTC. Drawing the rest from reference TRBV7-9 and TRBJ2-1, the complete variable domain is DTGVSQNPRHKITKRGQNVTFRCDPISEHNRLYWYRQTLGQGPEFLTYFQNEAQLEKSRLLSDRFSAERPKGSFSTLEIQRTEQGDSAMYLCASSSPPGGGSYNEQFFGPGTRLTVL.

This chain's CDR3 is CASSTTGGLAGYTF. The CDR3 DNA is TGTGCCAGCAGTACGACAGGGGGCCTTGCAGGCTACACCTTC. This rearrangement joins TRBV5-4 to TRBJ1-2; 10 bases are a match to TRBD1. In germline, CDR1 is SGHNT, CDR2 YYREEE (reference sequence). J gave up 8 bases and V 5 bases, and 9 bases lay outside the gene matches. The CDR3 sequence is 14 residues long.

This chain joins TRBV9 and TRBJ1-2; weak D call: TRBD1 (5 bases). There are 15 residues in the CDR3. Germline CDR1 is SGDLS and CDR2 is YYNGEE. Trimming removed 0 bases at V and 4 bases at J, with 13 bases between. The CDR3 nucleotides read TGTGCCAGCAGCGTAGGCGTCAGGGAGGGCTATGGCTACACCTTC. It encodes CASSVGVREGYGYTF.

The genes are TRBV6-6 and TRBJ1-6, with 8 positions matching TRBD1. CDR1 and CDR2 (germline): MNHNY, SVGAGI (reference sequence). CDR3 length equals 15 residues. V was clipped by 5 bases and J by 6 bases; unmatched bases: 6. The CDR3 here is CASSTGGALNSPLHF. DNA for the CDR3: TGTGCCAGCAGTACAGGGGGTGCTCTTAATTCACCCCTCCACTTT.

The chain joins TRBV2 to TRBJ2-7, with 10 bases lining up with TRBD1. The germline V gene encodes CDR1 SNHLY and CDR2 FYNNEI. V shed 8 bases and J 3 bases; nucleotides not matched to a gene: 16. The CDR3 spans 17 residues. CDR3 amino acids: CASGRGYSGQGSYEQYF. The CDR3 bases are TGTGCCAGCGGACGCGGGTACTCGGGACAGGGGAGCTACGAGCAGTACTTC.

The V call is TRBV30, the J call TRBJ2-3; possible D gene TRBD1, 6 bases. This CDR3 contains 13 residues. The germline CDR1 and CDR2 sequences are GTSNPN and SVGIG (reference sequence). V was pared by 3 bases and J by 3 bases, with 10 bases between. CDR3 loop: CAWRHGQTDTQYF. Here the CDR3 DNA reads TGTGCCTGGAGACACGGACAGACAGATACGCAGTATTTT.

The rearrangement links TRBV27 to TRBJ2-4; 11 positions agree with TRBD2. The V segment lost 6 bases and the J segment 2 bases; nucleotides outside the gene matches: 3. The CDR3 length is 15 residues. Looked up from germline, CDR1 is MNHEY and CDR2 is SMNVEV (reference sequence). CDR3 in amino acids: CASRSTSGTKNIQYF. For the CDR3, the DNA is TGTGCCAGCAGATCGACTAGCGGGACCAAAAACATTCAGTACTTC.

The chain has TRBV9 and TRBJ1-6, with D hard to call. The germline V and J ends were trimmed by 2 bases and 7 bases, with 7 bases remaining between them. The CDR3 runs 13 residues. Germline-derived CDR1 and CDR2 are SGDLS and YYNGEE. The CDR3 sequence: CASSVFRNSPLHF. The CDR3 DNA is TGTGCCAGCAGCGTTTTCAGGAATTCACCCCTCCACTTT. The entire variable domain, with the rest obtained from reference TRBV9 and TRBJ1-6, is as follows: DSGVTQTPKHLITATGQRVTLRCSPRSGDLSVYWYQQSLDQGLQFLIQYYNGEERAKGNILERFSAQQFPDLHSELNLSSLELGDSALYFCASSVFRNSPLHFGNGTRLTVT.

V is TRBV6-1 and J is TRBJ2-2; D might be TRBD1 (5 bases). The V end lost 4 bases, the J end lost 9 bases, and 6 bases lay between the germline ends. This CDR3 contains 11 residues. Germline assignment: CDR1 MNHNS and CDR2 SASEGT. DNA of the CDR3: TGTGCCAGCAGTGGGGGCTGGGAGCTGTTTTTT. The encoded protein is CASSGGWELFF.

The V and J genes are TRBV4-1 and TRBJ2-3, with TRBD2 as a possible D gene (6 bases). V was pared by 2 bases and J by 5 bases, with 11 bases between. Germline V gives CDR1 MGHRA, CDR2 YSYEKL. The CDR3 spans 14 residues. The CDR3 nucleotides read TGCGCCAGCAGCCAAAAGGAGGGCCGAGATACGCAGTATTTT. Translation gives CASSQKEGRDTQYF.

The J gene is TRBJ1-3, the V gene TRBV5-1, with 7 bases aligning to TRBD1. Germline V gives CDR1 SGHRS, CDR2 YFSETQ. Trimming at V came to 4 bases and at J to 4 bases, leaving 5 bases not matched to a gene. The CDR3 extends over 14 amino acids. In nucleotides, the CDR3 is TGCGCCAGCAGCCAGACAGGGTTCGGAAACACCATATATTTT. It is translated as CASSQTGFGNTIYF.

This clone was recorded once. CDR3 sequence: CASSSNRAGNTEAFF. CDR3 nucleotide sequence: TGTGCCAGCAGCTCGAACAGGGCCGGGAACACTGAAGCTTTCTTT. V gene TRBV5-8 combines with J gene TRBJ1-1; D may be TRBD1 (6 bases). The CDR3 loop spans 15 amino acids. The germline V and J ends were trimmed by 3 bases and 1 base, with 13 bases remaining between them. CDR1 is SGHTS, CDR2 YDEGEE, per germline.